Listed here are 10 T cell receptor beta chains from one sample, sequenced in a study of blood T cell repertoires in COVID-19. TCRdb keeps only in-frame clones here, not all; method: immunoSEQ multiplex PCR. The sample records tens of thousands of clones, 85% to 90% being singletons. Specimen: peripheral blood. These receptors all come from an older woman with COVID-19, enrolled during active disease.

The gene calls are TRBV2 and TRBJ1-1; TRBD1 agrees at 8 bases. Germline V gene sequence: CDR1 SNHLY, CDR2 FYNNEI. The CDR3 is 13 amino acids. Losses at the gene ends were 11 bases for V and 4 bases for J; bases not matched to a gene: 9. CDR3 residues: CAGSTGEFTEAFF. The CDR3 coding sequence is TGTGCCGGGTCGACAGGGGAGTTCACTGAAGCTTTCTTT.

V and J are TRBV4-2 and TRBJ2-4, with 11 bases fitting TRBD2. Germline CDR1 reads LGHNA; CDR2 reads YNFKEQ. The CDR3 is made up of 16 amino acids. Trimming removed 3 bases from V and 3 bases from J; junction bases left unmatched: 4. CDR3 DNA sequence: TGTGCCAGCAGCCAGGATAGCGGGAGGGTCAAAAACATTCAGTACTTC. It translates to CASSQDSGRVKNIQYF.

The sample holds one count of this clone. The chain combines TRBV7-3 with TRBJ1-2; 12 nucleotides line up with TRBD1. With 5 bases clipped from V and 8 bases from J, the junction kept 9 bases outside the gene matches. Looked up from germline, CDR1 is SGHTA and CDR2 is FQGTGA. The CDR3 extends over 15 amino acids. CDR3 in DNA: TGTGCCAGCAGCCCTGGGGGGACAGGGGGCAAAGGCTACACCTTC. It encodes CASSPGGTGGKGYTF.

The chain couples TRBV5-6 to TRBJ2-2; D not certain. The germline V gene has CDR1 SGHDT and CDR2 YYEEEE. V lost 4 bases and J lost 6, with 10 bases in between. CDR3 size: 13 residues. CDR3 sequence (DNA): TGTGCCAGCAGCCACCGGAGTTCCGGGGAGCTGTTTTTT. Its translation is CASSHRSSGELFF.

J is TRBJ1-6 and V is TRBV11-3; perhaps TRBD1 as D (5 bases). The CDR3 extends over 18 amino acids. Per germline, CDR1 SGHNT and CDR2 YENEEA. V lost 2 bases and J 4 bases, leaving 18 bases between the germline ends. The CDR3 DNA follows: TGTGCCAGCAGCTTACTGGTGGAGGGGCCGGCGTATAATTCACCCCTCCACTTT. Protein sequence: CASSLLVEGPAYNSPLHF.

The chain has TRBV20-1 and TRBJ2-7, with 8 bases lining up with TRBD2. J gave up 0 bases and V 3 bases, and 4 bases lay outside the gene matches. This CDR3 contains 14 residues. In germline, CDR1 is DFQATT, CDR2 SNEGSKA (reference sequence). The CDR3 here is CSASSGTSSYEQYF. CDR3 nucleotide sequence: TGCAGTGCTAGTTCCGGGACTAGCTCCTACGAGCAGTACTTC.

V and J are TRBV5-6 and TRBJ1-1; no definite D call. This CDR3 spans 13 amino acids. The V gene's germline CDR1 is SGHDT and CDR2 YYEEEE. Trimming removed 0 bases from V and 6 bases from J, with 9 bases in between. DNA for the CDR3: TGTGCCAGCAGCTTGGGACTACGGGCTGAAGCTTTCTTT. Translation: CASSLGLRAEAFF.

This chain uses TRBV2 with TRBJ1-2; 8 positions match TRBD1. After removal of 2 bases from V and 6 bases from J, the junction contained 5 bases not matched to a gene. The CDR3 consists of 14 residues. The germline gives CDR1 SNHLY, CDR2 FYNNEI. CDR3 sequence reads: CASSEPRTGNGYTF. CDR3 sequence (DNA): TGTGCCAGCAGTGAACCCAGGACAGGGAATGGCTACACCTTC.

The chain recombines TRBV3-1 (or the pseudogene TRBV3-2) with TRBJ1-1; D might be TRBD1 (6 bases). The CDR3 contains 16 residues. V lost 0 bases and J 2 bases, leaving 13 bases between the germline ends. The V gene's germline CDR1 is LGHDT and CDR2 YNNKEL (reference sequence). CDR3: CASSQDPTGYNTEAFF. The CDR3 DNA reads as TGTGCCAGCAGCCAAGATCCGACAGGCTATAACACTGAAGCTTTCTTT.

This rearrangement joins TRBV28 to TRBJ1-4; 7 bases agree with TRBD1. Per germline, CDR1 MDHEN and CDR2 SYDVKM. The junction had 2 bases not matched to a gene; V was cut back by 2 bases and J by 5 bases. This CDR3 spans 14 amino acids. The CDR3 region has the DNA TGTGCCAGCAGTTTAAGGGGGCCAAATGAAAAACTGTTTTTT. Its protein is CASSLRGPNEKLFF.